In this sample, the clone carrying this T cell receptor beta chain turned up many times. V lost 7 bases, J lost 11 bases, and 10 bases stayed unmatched. The CDR3 extends over 13 amino acids. Germline assignment: CDR1 ENHRY and CDR2 SYGVKD. The sample comes from a study of human T cells and chemical hapten exposure. Described time point: patch test 3, about 24 weeks after DPC sensitization. Documented treatment: therapeutic diphenylcyclopropenone sensitization with weekly scalp DPC. In TCRdb, the RACE reads were re-called with MiXCR into one record per CDR3 protein. The data contain around 130,000 distinct CDR3 sequences, about 11% of them singletons.

Sample: whole blood, taken in connection with sensitization to the hapten diphenylcyclopropenone (DPC). The receptor's source is a woman in her fifties or sixties with alopecia areata. Some clones in this sample may be carry-over from other donors' samples. The chain recombines TRBV10-3 with TRBJ2-3, with TRBD1 identical over 9 bases. Here the CDR3 reads CAITPGQGRWQYF. The CDR3 nucleotides are TGTGCCATCACTCCCGGACAGGGGAGATGGCAGTATTTT.